This is a list of T cell receptor beta chains from one sample in a study of CD8 T cells in ankylosing spondylitis. Each CDR3 protein is one row after TCRdb ran MiXCR on the 5' RACE reads. Of almost 400,000 distinct CDR3 sequences in the sample, around 20% were seen once. Material for sequencing was blood, either unsorted or a sorted T cell fraction (not recorded which). These receptors were collected from a male donor with ankylosing spondylitis. CDR3s include the opening cysteine and the closing phenylalanine or tryptophan. The D gene is left open where the match is weak. Not every row has a clone size; where given, it reads once, few, many or a size class.

size	V	D	CDR3
many	TRBV12-3/TRBV12-4	-	CASSPGGSQRGGPYNEQFF
-	TRBV6-2/TRBV6-3	TRBD1	CASSYPRGQGFYTGELFF
few	TRBV28	-	CASRAELANTGELFF
few	TRBV12-3/TRBV12-4	TRBD2	CASSLVTSGLYEQYF
few	TRBV29-1	-	CSSWGPSEGAEAFF
few	TRBV5-1	TRBD1	CASSFFSTGGAGNEQFF
few	TRBV6-2/TRBV6-3	-	CASSYSFRVKNIQYF
few	TRBV15	TRBD2	CATGRDRAGEAYNEQFF
-	TRBV7-6	TRBD1	CASSLYSQGAPDTQYF
few	TRBV7-9	-	CASRWTKNTEAFF
-	TRBV3-1	-	CASSQVPDYNEQFF
few	TRBV18	-	CASSPYTPRGGEQFF
many	TRBV5-1	-	CASSLGGGNSYNEQFF
many	TRBV5-6	-	CASSYGIRTDTQYF
-	TRBV20-1	TRBD1	CSARDRQGTMVDTF
-	TRBV7-9	-	CASSAPQGKLFF
few	TRBV7-7	TRBD2	CASSRGLAGGSSYNEQFF
few	TRBV5-1	-	CASSLAGAGNIQYF
-	TRBV6-1	-	CASSEIQDSPLHF
few	TRBV6-1	-	CASKGQGFSPQHF